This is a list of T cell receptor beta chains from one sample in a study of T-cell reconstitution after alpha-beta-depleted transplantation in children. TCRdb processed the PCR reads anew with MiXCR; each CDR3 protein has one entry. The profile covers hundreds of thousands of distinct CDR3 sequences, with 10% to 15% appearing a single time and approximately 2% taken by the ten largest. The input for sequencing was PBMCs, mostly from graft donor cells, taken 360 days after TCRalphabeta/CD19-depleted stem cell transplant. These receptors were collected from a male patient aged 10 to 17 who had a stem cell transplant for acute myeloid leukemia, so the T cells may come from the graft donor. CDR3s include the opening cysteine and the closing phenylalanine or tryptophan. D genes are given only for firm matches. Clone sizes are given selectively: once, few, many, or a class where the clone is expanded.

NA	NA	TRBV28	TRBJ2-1	TGTGCCAGCAGTCAGCCACGGGAGCTTGGTCGCGATGAGCAGTTCTTC	CASSQPRELGRDEQFF
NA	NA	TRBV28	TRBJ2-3	TGTGCCAGCAGAATCGGGACCCCCAGGGGAGATACGCAGTATTTT	CASRIGTPRGDTQYF
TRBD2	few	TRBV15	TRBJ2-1	TGTGCCACCAGCAGAGATGCCGGACTAGCGGGAGGGGTCGCCTACAATGAGCAGTTCTTC	CATSRDAGLAGGVAYNEQFF
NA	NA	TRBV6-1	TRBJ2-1	TGTGCCAGCGGATTGATCTCCGGGACAACGTACAATGAGCAGTTCTTC	CASGLISGTTYNEQFF
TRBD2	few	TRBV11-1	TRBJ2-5	TGTGCCAGCAGCTTCCGTAGCGGGAACAACCAAGAGACCCAGTACTTC	CASSFRSGNNQETQYF
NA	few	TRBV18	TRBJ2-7	TGTGCCAGCTCACCACCCTATACCAGCTACGAGCAGTACTTC	CASSPPYTSYEQYF
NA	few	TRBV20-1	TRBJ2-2	TGCAGTGCCCGATCCTCTCGCGGTAACACCGGGGAGCTGTTTTTT	CSARSSRGNTGELFF
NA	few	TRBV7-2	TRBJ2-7	TGTGCCAGCAGCCCGAGATTTCGGGGAGGCGAGCAGTACTTC	CASSPRFRGGEQYF
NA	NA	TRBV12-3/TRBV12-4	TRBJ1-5	TGTGCCAGCACCGACAGGCTCAGCAATCAGCCCCAGCATTTT	CASTDRLSNQPQHF
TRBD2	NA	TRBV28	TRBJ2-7	TGTGCCAGCAGTTTATCACTAGCGGCCGTGGGCGAGCAGTACTTC	CASSLSLAAVGEQYF
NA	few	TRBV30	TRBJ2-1	TGTGCCTGGAGTGCGGACGGCCCAACCTACAATGAGCAGTTCTTC	CAWSADGPTYNEQFF
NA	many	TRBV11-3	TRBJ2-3	TGTGCCAGCAGCTTATCGGAGGGGGATACGCAGTATTTT	CASSLSEGDTQYF
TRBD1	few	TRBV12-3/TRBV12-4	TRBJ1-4	TGTGCCAGCAGTTTTGCGTTTTCAGGGGGATTTCGGGAAAAACTGTTTTTT	CASSFAFSGGFREKLFF
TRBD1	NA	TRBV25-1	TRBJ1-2	TGTGCCAGCAGTGGGACAGGGCTGGGCTACACCTTC	CASSGTGLGYTF
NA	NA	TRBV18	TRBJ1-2	TGTGCCAGCTCACCACCGGTAACGTCGGCACTCCAATCCTTCTATGGCTACACCTTC	CASSPPVTSALQSFYGYTF
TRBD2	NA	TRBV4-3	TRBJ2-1	TGCGCCAGCAGCAAGGGAGCGGGACCCAACAATGAGCAGTTCTTC	CASSKGAGPNNEQFF
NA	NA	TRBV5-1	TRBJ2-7	TGCGCCAGCAGCTTGTTATTAAGGCAGCAACCCTACGAGCAGTACTTC	CASSLLLRQQPYEQYF
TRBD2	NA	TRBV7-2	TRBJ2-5	TGTGCCAGCAGCTCAAGACTAGCGGGGAGAGGGGAGACCCAGTACTTC	CASSSRLAGRGETQYF
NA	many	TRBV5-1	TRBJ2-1	TGCGCCAGCAGCCCTTTGTTAGCGGACCTCTTATACAATGAGCAGTTCTTC	CASSPLLADLLYNEQFF
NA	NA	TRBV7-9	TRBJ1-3	TGTGCCAGCAGGGACCAGTTCTCTGGAAACACCATATATTTT	CASRDQFSGNTIYF
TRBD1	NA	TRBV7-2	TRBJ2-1	TGTGCCAGCAGCCCTTGGACAGGGAGAAATGAGCAGTTCTTC	CASSPWTGRNEQFF
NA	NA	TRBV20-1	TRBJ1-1	TGCAGTGCTACGGATGACAGGAGCACTGAAGCTTTCTTT	CSATDDRSTEAFF
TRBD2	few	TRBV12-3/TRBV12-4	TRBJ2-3	TGTGCCAGCAGTTTCGTCCTGGGGGGGGTTCGCACAGATACGCAGTATTTT	CASSFVLGGVRTDTQYF
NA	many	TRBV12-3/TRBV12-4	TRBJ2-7	TGTGCCAGCAGTTCCCTCCTAGCGCGTACCACCTACGAGCAGTACTTC	CASSSLLARTTYEQYF
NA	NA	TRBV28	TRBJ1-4	TGTGCCAGCAGTTTAGGAGGGGCCTTGGAAAAACTGTTTTTT	CASSLGGALEKLFF
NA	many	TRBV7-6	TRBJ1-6	TGTGCCAGCAGCCATGGGGGACATTATAATTCACCCCTCCACTTT	CASSHGGHYNSPLHF
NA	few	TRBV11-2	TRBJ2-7	TGTGCCAGCAGCCGACTCGGGGGAAGCGGTGGAACCTACGAGCAGTACTTC	CASSRLGGSGGTYEQYF
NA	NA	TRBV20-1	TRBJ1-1	TGCAGTGCGGAAGACCCCGGGAGCGAGAACACTGAAGCTTTCTTT	CSAEDPGSENTEAFF
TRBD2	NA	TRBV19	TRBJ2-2	TGTGCCAGTAGTATAGGCCTTAGCGGGGCTAACACCGGGGAGCTGTTTTTT	CASSIGLSGANTGELFF
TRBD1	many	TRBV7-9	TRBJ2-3	TGTGCCAGCAGCTACGGGAGCAGGGGGCCCAGCGATACGCAGTATTTT	CASSYGSRGPSDTQYF
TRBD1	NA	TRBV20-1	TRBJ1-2	TGCAGTGCTAGGCGACAGACAGGGGTTAGCGGCTACACCTTC	CSARRQTGVSGYTF
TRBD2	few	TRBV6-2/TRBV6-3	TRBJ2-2	TGTGCCAGCAGTTCTCAACCGGGACTAGCGGGAGTTCCCGGGGAGCTGTTTTTT	CASSSQPGLAGVPGELFF
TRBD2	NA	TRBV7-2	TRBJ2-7	TGTGCCAGCAGCTTAGCGCGGGCGGGAGCGACCTACGAGCAGTACTTC	CASSLARAGATYEQYF
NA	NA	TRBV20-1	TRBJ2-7	TGCAGTGCTAGATGGGTAGCCGCCACCTACGAGCAGTACTTC	CSARWVAATYEQYF
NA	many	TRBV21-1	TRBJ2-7	TGTGCCAGCATTCCGGGACAGGGCTACGAGCAGTACTTC	CASIPGQGYEQYF
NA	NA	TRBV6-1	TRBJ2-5	TGTGCCAGCAGCCGCGACTGGGCGGAGACCCAGTACTTC	CASSRDWAETQYF
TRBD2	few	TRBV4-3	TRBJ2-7	TGCGCCAGCAGCCAAGGGGTGGCTAGCGGGACCCCTTACGAGCAGTACTTC	CASSQGVASGTPYEQYF
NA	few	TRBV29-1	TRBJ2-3	TGCAGCGTTCTTAGTTACACAGATACGCAGTATTTT	CSVLSYTDTQYF
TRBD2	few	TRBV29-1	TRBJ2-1	TGCAGCGTTAAAGGGGGACTAGCGGGGCACTCCTACAATGAGCAGTTCTTC	CSVKGGLAGHSYNEQFF
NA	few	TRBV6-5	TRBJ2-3	TGTGCCAGCAGTTCGTACTCCTTCGACCTCGTTGCAAATACGCAGTATTTT	CASSSYSFDLVANTQYF
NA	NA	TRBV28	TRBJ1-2	TGTGCCAGCAGTTTAAGGGGAGCGGGGTATGGCTACACCTTC	CASSLRGAGYGYTF
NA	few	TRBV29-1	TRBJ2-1	TGCAGCGTTCCCGGGCACGGGAGAAGTAATGAGCAGTTCTTC	CSVPGHGRSNEQFF
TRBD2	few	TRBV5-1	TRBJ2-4	TGCGCCAGCAGCTGGCGGGAGGGCCGGGGATTAGCCAAAAACATTCAGTACTTC	CASSWREGRGLAKNIQYF
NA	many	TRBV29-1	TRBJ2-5	TGCAGCGTTGCGGTCCGGTCAGAGACCCAGTACTTC	CSVAVRSETQYF
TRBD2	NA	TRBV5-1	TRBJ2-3	TGCGCCAGCAGCCTCCTGAGAGGAGCGGGAGCAGATACGCAGTATTTT	CASSLLRGAGADTQYF
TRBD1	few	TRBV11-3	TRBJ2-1	TGTGCCAGCAGCACACGGGACAGGGCGCTTGGTGAGCAGTTCTTC	CASSTRDRALGEQFF
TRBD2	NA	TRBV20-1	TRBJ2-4	TGCAGTGCTAGAGATCCAGCGGGAACGGCCAAAAACATTCAGTACTTC	CSARDPAGTAKNIQYF
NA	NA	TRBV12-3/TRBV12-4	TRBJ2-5	TGTGCCAGCAGCTCACTCGGACGGGAGACCCAGTACTTC	CASSSLGRETQYF
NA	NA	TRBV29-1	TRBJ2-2	TGCAGCGTTGTTAATCGGGCCCCTACGAACACCGGGGAGCTGTTTTTT	CSVVNRAPTNTGELFF
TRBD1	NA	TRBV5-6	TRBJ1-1	TGTGCCAGCAGCATACGACAGGGACAGGGGAACACTGAAGCTTTCTTT	CASSIRQGQGNTEAFF
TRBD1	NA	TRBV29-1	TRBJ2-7	TGCAGCGTTGAAGATCTAAACAGGGGGCTCTACGAGCAGTACTTC	CSVEDLNRGLYEQYF